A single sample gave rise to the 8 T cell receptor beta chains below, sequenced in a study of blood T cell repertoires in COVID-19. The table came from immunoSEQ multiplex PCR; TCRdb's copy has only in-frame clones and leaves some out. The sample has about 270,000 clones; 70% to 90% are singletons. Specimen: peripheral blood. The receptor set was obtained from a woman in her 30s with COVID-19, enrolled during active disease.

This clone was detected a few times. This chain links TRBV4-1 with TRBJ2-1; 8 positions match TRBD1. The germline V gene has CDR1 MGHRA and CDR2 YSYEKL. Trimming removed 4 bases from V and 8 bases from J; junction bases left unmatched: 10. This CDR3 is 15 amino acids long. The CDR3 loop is CASSPGTGGGHEQFF. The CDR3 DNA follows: TGCGCCAGCAGCCCTGGGACAGGTGGGGGTCATGAGCAGTTCTTC.

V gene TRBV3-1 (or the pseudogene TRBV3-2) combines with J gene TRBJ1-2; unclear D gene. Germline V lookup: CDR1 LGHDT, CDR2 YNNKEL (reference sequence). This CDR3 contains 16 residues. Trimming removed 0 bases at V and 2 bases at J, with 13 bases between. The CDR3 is CASSQDRGSRNYGYTF. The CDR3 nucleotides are TGTGCCAGCAGCCAAGATCGCGGGTCGAGGAACTATGGCTACACCTTC.

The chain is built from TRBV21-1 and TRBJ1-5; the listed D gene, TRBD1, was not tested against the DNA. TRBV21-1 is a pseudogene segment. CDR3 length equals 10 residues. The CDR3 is CAYRGQPQHF. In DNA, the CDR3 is TGTGCCTATAGGGGGCAGCCCCAGCATTTT.

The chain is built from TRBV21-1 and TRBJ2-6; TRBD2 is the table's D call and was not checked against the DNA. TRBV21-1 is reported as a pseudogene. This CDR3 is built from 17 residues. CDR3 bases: TGTGCCAGCAGCAAAGGAGAATTGCTGGGGGGGGTCAACGTCCTGACTTTC. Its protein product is CASSKGELLGGVNVLTF.

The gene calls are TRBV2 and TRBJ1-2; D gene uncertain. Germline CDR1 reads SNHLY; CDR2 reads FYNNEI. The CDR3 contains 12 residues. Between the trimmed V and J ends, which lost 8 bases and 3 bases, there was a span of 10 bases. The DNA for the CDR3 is TGTGCCAGCCAGGCGGGCGACTATGGCTACACCTTC. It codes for CASQAGDYGYTF.

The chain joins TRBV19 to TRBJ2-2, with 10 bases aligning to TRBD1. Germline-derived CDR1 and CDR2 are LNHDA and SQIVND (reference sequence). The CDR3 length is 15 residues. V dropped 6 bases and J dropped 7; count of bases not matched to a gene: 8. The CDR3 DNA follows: TGTGCCAGTAGATCGACAGGGGGCGCGGTCGGGGAGCTGTTTTTT. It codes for CASRSTGGAVGELFF.

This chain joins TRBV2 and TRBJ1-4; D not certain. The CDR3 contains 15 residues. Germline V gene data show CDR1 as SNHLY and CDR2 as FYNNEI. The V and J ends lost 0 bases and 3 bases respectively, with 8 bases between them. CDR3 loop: CASSEAAVANEKLFF. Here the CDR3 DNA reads TGTGCCAGCAGTGAAGCGGCCGTGGCTAATGAAAAACTGTTTTTT. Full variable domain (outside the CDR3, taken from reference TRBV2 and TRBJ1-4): EPEVTQTPSHQVTQMGQEVILRCVPISNHLYFYWYRQILGQKVEFLVSFYNNEISEKSEIFDDQFSVERPDGSNFTLKIRSTKLEDSAMYFCASSEAAVANEKLFFGSGTQLSVL.

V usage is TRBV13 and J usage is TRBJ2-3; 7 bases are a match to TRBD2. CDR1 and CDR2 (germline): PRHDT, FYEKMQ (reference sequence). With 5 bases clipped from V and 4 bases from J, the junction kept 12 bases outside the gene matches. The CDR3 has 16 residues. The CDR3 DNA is TGTGCCAGCAGCCTGGGTGGGCGGGGGAGCGCAGATACGCAGTATTTT. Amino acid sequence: CASSLGGRGSADTQYF.